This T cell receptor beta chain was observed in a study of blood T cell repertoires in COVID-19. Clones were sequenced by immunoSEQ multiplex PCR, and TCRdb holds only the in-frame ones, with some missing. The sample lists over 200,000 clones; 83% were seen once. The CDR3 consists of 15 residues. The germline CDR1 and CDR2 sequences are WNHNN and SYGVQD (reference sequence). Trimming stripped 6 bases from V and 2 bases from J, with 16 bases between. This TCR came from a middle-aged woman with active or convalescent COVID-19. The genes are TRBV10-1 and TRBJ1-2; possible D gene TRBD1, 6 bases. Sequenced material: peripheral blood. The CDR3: CASRDSTRGNYGYTF. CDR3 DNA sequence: TGCGCCAGCAGGGACAGCACCCGAGGGAACTATGGCTACACCTTC.